These T cell receptor beta chains were read from a single sample in a study of blood T cell repertoires in COVID-19. Data came from immunoSEQ multiplex PCR; TCRdb stores just in-frame clones and leaves some out. The top ten hold roughly 2.2% of the sample, which has about 120,000 clones, more than 75% seen once. The sample comprised peripheral blood. The receptors originated from a woman between 45 and 65 years old with acute or convalescent COVID-19. Each CDR3 is given with its conserved first and last residue. D genes are given only for firm matches. Rows give clone size only sometimes, using once, few, many, or a class for an expanded clone.

cdr3_nt cdr3_aa clone_size j_call d_call v_call
TGCAGCGTTGGACAAGCAACTAATGAAAAACTGTTTTTT CSVGQATNEKLFF few TRBJ1-4 - TRBV29-1
TGCGCCAGCAGCCTTGGGCCCCGTTTGGATGAGCAGTTCTTC CASSLGPRLDEQFF - TRBJ2-1 - TRBV4-1
TGCGCCAGCAGCTTTACAGGGGGCGCCGGGAACACTGAAGCTTTCTTT CASSFTGGAGNTEAFF - TRBJ1-1 TRBD1 TRBV5-1
TGTGCCAGCAGCTTGGCGGGGGTGAGGGATTCACCCCTCCACTTT CASSLAGVRDSPLHF - TRBJ1-6 - TRBV5-5
TGTGCCAGCAGGGGGACTAGCGGGAGCCATGAGCAGTTCTTC CASRGTSGSHEQFF few TRBJ2-1 TRBD2 TRBV13
TGTGCCAGCAGCCCTCCGGGACAGGGGGGATTGAGTGAAGCTTTCTTT CASSPPGQGGLSEAFF - TRBJ1-1 TRBD1 TRBV6-2/TRBV6-3
TGTGCCAGCAAAGTGGGCCCAACTAATGAAAAACTGTTTTTT CASKVGPTNEKLFF - TRBJ1-4 - TRBV2
TGCGCCAGCAGTAACAGGGGAAGAGACACTGAAGCTTTCTTT CASSNRGRDTEAFF - TRBJ1-1 TRBD1 TRBV10-2
TGTGCCAGCAGCTTAGGCCCAGGGGGCAGGTTGAACACTGAAGCTTTCTTT CASSLGPGGRLNTEAFF - TRBJ1-1 TRBD1 TRBV13
TGTGCCAGCAGGCCGGGACAGGGCGGTTTGAACACTGAAGCTTTCTTT CASRPGQGGLNTEAFF - TRBJ1-1 TRBD1 TRBV5-4
TGTGCCAGCAGCCAAGTAAAGGGGGGGTTATATGGCTACACCTTC CASSQVKGGLYGYTF - TRBJ1-2 - TRBV4-2
TGCAGCGTTCACCCGAGGGGGGGGCGGCCTAGCACAGATACGCAGTATTTT CSVHPRGGRPSTDTQYF - TRBJ2-3 - TRBV29-1
TGTGCCAGCAGCCTTAGCGGGGGGGCTTCAGATACGCAGTATTTT CASSLSGGASDTQYF - TRBJ2-3 TRBD2 TRBV7-3
TGTGCCAGCAGCACCCAGACAGGGTTAACCTATGGCTACACCTTC CASSTQTGLTYGYTF - TRBJ1-2 TRBD1 TRBV9
TGTGCCAGCGGAACCGGGACTACCTACAATGAGCAGTTCTTC CASGTGTTYNEQFF - TRBJ2-1 TRBD2 TRBV19
TGTGCCAGCAGCCTCCGACTAGCGGGAGTGGAAGATACGCAGTATTTT CASSLRLAGVEDTQYF - TRBJ2-3 TRBD2 TRBV11-2
TGTGCCAGCAGCTTAAGACAGAGCTACACCGGGGAGCTGTTTTTT CASSLRQSYTGELFF - TRBJ2-2 - TRBV7-2
TGCAGCGTTGGCCAGGATAATTCACCCCTCCACTTT CSVGQDNSPLHF - TRBJ1-6 - TRBV29-1
TGCGCCAGCAGGATGAGGCTAGCGGGAGGAGATACGCAGTATTTT CASRMRLAGGDTQYF - TRBJ2-3 TRBD2 TRBV5-1
TGTGCCAGCAGCCAAGTAGGACACCAGGGGGGCTACACCTTC CASSQVGHQGGYTF - TRBJ1-2 - TRBV3-1/TRBV3-2
TGCGCCAGCAGCCTATCTCCGGGACACCTCTCGAGGGGCTACACCTTC CASSLSPGHLSRGYTF - TRBJ1-2 - TRBV5-1
TGTGCCAGCAGCGCCACGGGGGACAGGGGGACCGTCGTAGCGAACACTGAAGCTTTCTTT CASSATGDRGTVVANTEAFF - TRBJ1-1 TRBD1 TRBV9
TGTGCCAGTACGGGGGACCCGGATTATAGCAATCAGCCCCAGCATTTT CASTGDPDYSNQPQHF few TRBJ1-5 - TRBV19
TGTGCCATCAGTGAGTCGGGGCCAGGGTCTGACGAGCAGTACTTC CAISESGPGSDEQYF - TRBJ2-7 - TRBV10-3
TGTGCCAGCAGCGTAGATGAGGGCTGGACTGAAGCTTTCTTT CASSVDEGWTEAFF - TRBJ1-1 - TRBV9
TGTGCCAGCAGCCAAGGAGGATTTGGGGCCAACGTCCTGACTTTC CASSQGGFGANVLTF - TRBJ2-6 - TRBV14
TGCGCCAGCAGCTTCCTCGGAGGACTACAAGAGACCCAGTACTTC CASSFLGGLQETQYF - TRBJ2-5 - TRBV5-1
TGCGCCAGCAGCTTGCTCGGGAGACCACTGAACACTGAAGCTTTCTTT CASSLLGRPLNTEAFF - TRBJ1-1 - TRBV4-1
TGTGCCAGCAGTTACGGGTGGGACAGGGGGAACACCATATATTTT CASSYGWDRGNTIYF - TRBJ1-3 TRBD1 TRBV6-5
TGTGCCAGCAGCGGCAGGGACATCTCCTACGAGCAGTACTTC CASSGRDISYEQYF - TRBJ2-7 - TRBV7-9
TGTGCCTGGAGTGAACAGGGGAACACTGAAGCTTTCTTT CAWSEQGNTEAFF - TRBJ1-1 - TRBV30
TGTGCCAGCAGGTATAGCGGGGGGGCCTACAATGAGCAGTTCTTC CASRYSGGAYNEQFF - TRBJ2-1 TRBD2 TRBV2
TGTGCCAGCAGTGAAGAAATCGGGAGCTCCTACGAGCAGTACTTC CASSEEIGSSYEQYF - TRBJ2-7 - TRBV6-1
TGTGCCAGCAGCCCCTACAGGGCAAACTATGGCTACACCTTC CASSPYRANYGYTF - TRBJ1-2 - TRBV5-6
TGTGCCAGCTCACCCGGGACAGGGAGCTACACCTTC CASSPGTGSYTF - TRBJ1-2 TRBD1 TRBV18
TGTGCCAGTAGCCCCGGGACAGGGGATGAAGCTTTCTTT CASSPGTGDEAFF - TRBJ1-1 TRBD1 TRBV19
TGTGCCAGCAGCTTAGGTCGGGGAAGCAATCAGCCCCAGCATTTT CASSLGRGSNQPQHF - TRBJ1-5 - TRBV11-1
TGTGCCAGCAGCCCACCTAAACGGGGTACCACCTACAATGAGCAGTTCTTC CASSPPKRGTTYNEQFF - TRBJ2-1 - TRBV5-4
TGTGCCAGTAGTATCGGAGGGCTAGCGAGGGAGACCCAGTACTTC CASSIGGLARETQYF - TRBJ2-5 - TRBV19
TGTGCCAGCAGCCCGGCGAGTAGCGGGGGGACAGATACGCAGTATTTT CASSPASSGGTDTQYF - TRBJ2-3 TRBD2 TRBV11-1
TGTGCCAGTATGACAGGGAACGAGCAGTACTTC CASMTGNEQYF - TRBJ2-7 TRBD1 TRBV6-6
TGTGCGACAAATGATAACTATGGCTACACCTTC CATNDNYGYTF - TRBJ1-2 - TRBV19
TGTGCCAGCATCCCGGGGGATCCCGGGGAGCTGTTTTTT CASIPGDPGELFF - TRBJ2-2 - TRBV3-1/TRBV3-2
TGTGCCACCAGTGACCGGGACAGCAATTACCCCTGCTCCCCTTTTACAACTAATGAAAAACTGTTTTTT CATSDRDSNYPCSPFTTNEKLFF once TRBJ1-4 TRBD1 TRBV24-1
TGCAGCGTTGAAACCGGGATTACCTACGAGCAGTACTTC CSVETGITYEQYF - TRBJ2-7 - TRBV29-1
TGCAGCGTCGGACAGAAACCCTACGAGCAGTACTTC CSVGQKPYEQYF - TRBJ2-7 - TRBV29-1
TGTGCCAGCAGTTTATCGGGGGGCTACGAGCAGTACTTC CASSLSGGYEQYF - TRBJ2-7 - TRBV27
TGTGCCAGCAGCTTAGGACAGGGAAGGTCACCCCTCCACTTT CASSLGQGRSPLHF once TRBJ1-6 TRBD1 TRBV7-3